Presented here are 12 T cell receptor beta chains from one specimen sequenced in a study of metastatic and nonmetastatic thyroid tumors. TCRdb re-processed the PCR reads through MiXCR. The sample gives around 70,000 clones, around 20% of which show up once; 9.5% to 15% is in the top ten. No patient had received any treatment before thyroid surgery. Sequencing was performed on blood. These receptors all stem from a female donor with papillary thyroid cancer or a benign thyroid nodule (not recorded which). Some clones in this sample may be carry-over from other donors' samples.

This clone was seen repeatedly, ten times or more. The gene calls are TRBV6-5 and TRBJ2-1; 9 bases fit TRBD1. The J segment lost 4 bases and the V segment lost 2 bases, leaving 6 bases of the junction unmatched. Germline loops: CDR1 MNHEY, CDR2 SVGAGI. The CDR3 runs 16 residues. As DNA, the CDR3 is TGTGCCAGCAGTTACGGACAGGGGAAGGAGTACAATGAGCAGTTCTTC. Translation: CASSYGQGKEYNEQFF.

This clone has just a few counts. This chain joins TRBV5-1 and TRBJ2-7; TRBD1 might be the D (5 bases). Germline values: CDR1 SGHRS, CDR2 YFSETQ. V lost 0 bases to trimming and J lost 5 bases, with 12 bases between them. This CDR3 is built from 14 residues. CDR3 region: CASSLEARANEQYF. CDR3 DNA: TGCGCCAGCAGCTTGGAGGCCAGGGCCAACGAGCAGTACTTC.

This clone was seen ten or more times. This chain joins TRBV20-1 and TRBJ1-4; D is unresolved. The CDR3 length is 15 residues. Germline CDR1 and CDR2: DFQATT and SNEGSKA (reference sequence). The V end lost 0 bases, the J end lost 5 bases, and 13 bases lay between the germline ends. DNA for the CDR3: TGCAGTGCTAGAGATTACGACTACAGAAATGAAAAACTGTTTTTT. Encoded protein: CSARDYDYRNEKLFF.

This clone came up many times. The rearrangement joins TRBV19 to TRBJ1-1; 8 nucleotides line up with TRBD1. The junction had 1 base not matched to a gene; V was cut back by 7 bases and J by 0 bases. This CDR3 contains 13 residues. Per germline, CDR1 LNHDA and CDR2 SQIVND (reference sequence). The CDR3 is CASTDRVNTEAFF. The CDR3 nucleotides read TGTGCCAGTACGGACAGGGTGAACACTGAAGCTTTCTTT.

The chain carries TRBV19 and TRBJ2-7; no reliable D call. The CDR3 extends over 14 amino acids. Germline CDR1 is LNHDA and CDR2 is SQIVND (reference sequence). The V end lost 3 bases, the J end lost 3 bases, and 12 bases lay between the germline ends. The CDR3 DNA reads TGTGCCAGTAGTATGGCACACTTGGACTACGAGCAGTACTTC. Amino acids: CASSMAHLDYEQYF. The full variable domain, completed using reference TRBV19 and TRBJ2-7, is DGGITQSPKYLFRKEGQNVTLSCEQNLNHDAMYWYRQDPGQGLRLIYYSQIVNDFQKGDIAEGYSVSREKKESFPLTVTSAQKNPTAFYLCASSMAHLDYEQYFGPGTRLTVT.

On this clone: The junction and the germline gene differ at one end; a read error may be behind it. The chain has TRBV28 and TRBJ2-7; the D is unclear. The CDR3 is made up of 12 amino acids. CDR1 is MDHEN and CDR2 is SYDVKM in the germline V gene. The CDR3 DNA sequence: TGCGCCAGCGTCCGGACCGCCTACGAGCAGTACTTC. This encodes CASVRTAYEQYF.

This sequence joins TRBV19 and TRBJ1-1; no firm D call. Germline CDR1 LNHDA, CDR2 SQIVND (reference sequence). CDR3 length equals 13 residues. V gave up 3 bases and J gave up 4 bases, with 9 bases separating them. Written as DNA, the CDR3 is TGTGCCAGTAGTATCAACACCGGCACTGAAGCTTTCTTT. Its translation: CASSINTGTEAFF.

This clone turned up a few times. The V and J genes are TRBV12-3 or TRBV12-4 and TRBJ1-1; D not resolved. Trimming pared 3 bases from V and 4 bases from J, leaving 0 bases between. This CDR3 has 10 residues. CDR3 sequence (DNA): TGTGCCAGCAGTTTCACTGAAGCTTTCTTT. Translated: CASSFTEAFF.

Many counts were recorded for this clone. The CDR3 region is CASSTQGDAKNIQYF. The CDR3 coding sequence is TGCGCCAGCAGCACACAGGGGGATGCCAAAAACATTCAGTACTTC. The chain links TRBV5-1 to TRBJ2-4, with 8 nucleotides matching TRBD1. Germline assignment: CDR1 SGHRS and CDR2 YFSETQ. V trimming: 4 bases; J trimming: 1 base; junction bases outside the gene matches: 4. The length of the CDR3 is 15 residues.

In this sample, this clone turned up many times. This chain uses TRBV30 with TRBJ1-5, with a weak D call TRBD1 (5 bases). CDR3 size: 13 residues. V lost 2 bases and J 5 bases, leaving 10 bases between the germline ends. Germline V CDR1 and CDR2: GTSNPN, SVGIG (reference sequence). The CDR3 region is CAWSKGIDQPQHF. The CDR3 DNA reads TGTGCCTGGAGTAAGGGGATAGATCAGCCCCAGCATTTT.

Note on this clone: A much larger clone differs from this one at a single base, so this may be a read error. The chain couples TRBV5-6 to TRBJ1-2; tentatively, D is TRBD1 (5 bases). Germline V gives CDR1 SGHDT, CDR2 YYEEEE. V was shortened by 2 bases and J by 9 bases, with 11 bases between the two germline ends. There are 12 residues in the CDR3. CDR3 loop: CASSLAGFCYTF. As DNA, the CDR3 is TGTGCCAGCAGCTTAGCAGGGTTTTGCTACACCTTC.

By frequency in the sample, this clone is medium-sized (0.01 to 0.1%). The J gene is TRBJ2-3, the V gene TRBV28, with 8 bases fitting TRBD1. Germline V gene data show CDR1 as MDHEN and CDR2 as SYDVKM. CDR3 length: 15 residues. The V segment lost 5 bases and the J segment 3 bases; nucleotides outside the gene matches: 7. The CDR3 loop is CASSPPDRDTDTQYF. CDR3 nucleotide sequence: TGTGCCAGCAGTCCCCCGGACAGGGATACAGATACGCAGTATTTT.